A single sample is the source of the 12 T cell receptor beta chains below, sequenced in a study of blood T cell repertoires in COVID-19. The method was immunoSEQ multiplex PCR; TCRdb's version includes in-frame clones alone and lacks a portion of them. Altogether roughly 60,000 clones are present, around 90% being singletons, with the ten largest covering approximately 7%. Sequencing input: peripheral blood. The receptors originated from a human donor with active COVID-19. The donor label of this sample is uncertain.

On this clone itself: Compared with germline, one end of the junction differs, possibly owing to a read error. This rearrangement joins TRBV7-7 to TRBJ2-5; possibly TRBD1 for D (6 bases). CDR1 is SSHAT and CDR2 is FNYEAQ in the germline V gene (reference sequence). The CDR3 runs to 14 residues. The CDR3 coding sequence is TGTGCTAGCAGCCACGGGACATCGCAAGAGACCCAGTACTTC. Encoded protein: CASSHGTSQETQYF.

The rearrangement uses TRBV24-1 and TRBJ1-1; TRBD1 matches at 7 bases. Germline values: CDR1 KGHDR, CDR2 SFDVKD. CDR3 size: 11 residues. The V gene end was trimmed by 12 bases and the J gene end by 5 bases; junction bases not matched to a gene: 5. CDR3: CASPGGTEAFF. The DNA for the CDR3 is TGTGCCTCGCCAGGGGGAACTGAAGCTTTCTTT.

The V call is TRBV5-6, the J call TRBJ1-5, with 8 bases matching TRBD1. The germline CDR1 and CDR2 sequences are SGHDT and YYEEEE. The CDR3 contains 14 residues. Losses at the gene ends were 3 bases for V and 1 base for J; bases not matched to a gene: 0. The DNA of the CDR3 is TGTGCCAGCAGCTACAGGGGGAGCAATCAGCCCCAGCATTTT. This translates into CASSYRGSNQPQHF.

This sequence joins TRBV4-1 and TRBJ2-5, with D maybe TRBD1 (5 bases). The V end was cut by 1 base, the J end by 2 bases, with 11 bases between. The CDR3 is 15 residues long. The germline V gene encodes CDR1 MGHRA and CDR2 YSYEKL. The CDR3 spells CASSQGAQGQETQYF. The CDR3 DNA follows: TGCGCCAGCAGCCAAGGCGCCCAGGGACAAGAGACCCAGTACTTC.

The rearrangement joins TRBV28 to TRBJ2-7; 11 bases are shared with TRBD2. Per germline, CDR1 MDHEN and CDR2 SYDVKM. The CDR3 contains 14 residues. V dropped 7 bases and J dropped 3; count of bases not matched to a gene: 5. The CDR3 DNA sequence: TGTGCCAGCACGACTAGCGGGACAAGCTACGAGCAGTACTTC. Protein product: CASTTSGTSYEQYF.

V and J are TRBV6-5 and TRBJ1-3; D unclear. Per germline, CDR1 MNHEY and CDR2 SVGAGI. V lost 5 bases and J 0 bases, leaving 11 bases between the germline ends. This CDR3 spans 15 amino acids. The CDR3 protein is CASSTRGYSGNTIYF. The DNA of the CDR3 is TGTGCCAGCAGTACCCGAGGGTACTCTGGAAACACCATATATTTT.

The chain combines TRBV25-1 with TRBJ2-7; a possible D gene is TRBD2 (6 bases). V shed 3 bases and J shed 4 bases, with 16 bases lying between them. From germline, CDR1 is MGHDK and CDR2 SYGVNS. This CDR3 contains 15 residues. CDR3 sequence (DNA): TGTGCCAGCAGTGAGATAACCGGGGGTCGGTACGAGCAGTACTTC. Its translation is CASSEITGGRYEQYF.

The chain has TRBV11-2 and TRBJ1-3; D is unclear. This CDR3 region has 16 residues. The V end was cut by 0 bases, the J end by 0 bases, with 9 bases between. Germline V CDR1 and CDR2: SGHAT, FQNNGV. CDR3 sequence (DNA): TGTGCCAGCAGCTTAGAAGGGAGGAGCTCTGGAAACACCATATATTTT. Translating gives CASSLEGRSSGNTIYF.

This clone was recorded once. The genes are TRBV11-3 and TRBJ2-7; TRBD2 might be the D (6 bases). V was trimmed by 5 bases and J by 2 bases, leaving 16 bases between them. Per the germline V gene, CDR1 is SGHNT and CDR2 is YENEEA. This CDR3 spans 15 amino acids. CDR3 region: CASSMEGRNTYEQYF. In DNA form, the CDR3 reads TGTGCCAGCAGCATGGAGGGACGTAATACCTACGAGCAGTACTTC.

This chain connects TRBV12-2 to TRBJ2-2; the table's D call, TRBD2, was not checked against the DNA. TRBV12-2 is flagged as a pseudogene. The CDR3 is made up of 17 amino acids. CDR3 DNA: TGTGCAAGTCGCTTAGCCCTTTTCGGGGAGAACACCGGGGAGCTGTTTTTT. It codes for CASRLALFGENTGELFF.

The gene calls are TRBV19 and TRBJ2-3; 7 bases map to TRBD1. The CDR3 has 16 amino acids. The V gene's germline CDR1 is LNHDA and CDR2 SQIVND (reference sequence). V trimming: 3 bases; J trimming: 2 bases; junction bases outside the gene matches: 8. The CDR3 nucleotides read TGTGCCAGTAGTATGGTCGGGACAGTTAACACAGATACGCAGTATTTT. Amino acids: CASSMVGTVNTDTQYF.

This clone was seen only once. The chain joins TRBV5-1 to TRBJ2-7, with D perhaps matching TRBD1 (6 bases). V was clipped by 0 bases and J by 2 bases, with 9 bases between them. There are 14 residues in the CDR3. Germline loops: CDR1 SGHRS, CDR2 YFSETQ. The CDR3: CASSLGGTTYEQYF. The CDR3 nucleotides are TGCGCCAGCAGCTTGGGGGGGACAACCTACGAGCAGTACTTC.